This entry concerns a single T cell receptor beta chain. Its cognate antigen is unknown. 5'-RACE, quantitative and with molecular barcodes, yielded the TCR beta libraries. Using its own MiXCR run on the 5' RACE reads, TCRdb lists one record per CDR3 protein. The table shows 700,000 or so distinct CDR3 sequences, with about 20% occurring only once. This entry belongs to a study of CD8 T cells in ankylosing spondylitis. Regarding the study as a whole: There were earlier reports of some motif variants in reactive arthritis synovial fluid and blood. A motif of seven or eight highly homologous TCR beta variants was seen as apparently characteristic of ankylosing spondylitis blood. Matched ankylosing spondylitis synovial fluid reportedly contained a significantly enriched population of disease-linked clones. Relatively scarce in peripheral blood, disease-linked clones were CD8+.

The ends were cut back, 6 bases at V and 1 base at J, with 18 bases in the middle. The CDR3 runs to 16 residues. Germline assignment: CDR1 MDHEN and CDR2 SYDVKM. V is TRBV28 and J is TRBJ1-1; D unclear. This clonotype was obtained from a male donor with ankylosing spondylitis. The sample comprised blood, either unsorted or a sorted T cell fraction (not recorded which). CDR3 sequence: CASSPTRPGGNTEAFF. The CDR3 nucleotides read TGTGCCAGCAGCCCTACCCGTCCGGGTGGGAACACTGAAGCTTTCTTT.